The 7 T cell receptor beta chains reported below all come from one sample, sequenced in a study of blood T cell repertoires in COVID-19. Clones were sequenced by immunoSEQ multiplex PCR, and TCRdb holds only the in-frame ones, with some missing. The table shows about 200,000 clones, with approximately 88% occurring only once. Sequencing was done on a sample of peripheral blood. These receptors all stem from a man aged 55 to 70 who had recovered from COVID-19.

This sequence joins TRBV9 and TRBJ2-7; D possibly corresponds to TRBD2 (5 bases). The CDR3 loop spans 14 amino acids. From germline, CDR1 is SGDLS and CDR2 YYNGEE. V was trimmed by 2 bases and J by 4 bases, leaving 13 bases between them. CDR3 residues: CASSVRVGGYEQYF. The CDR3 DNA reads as TGTGCCAGCAGCGTGAGGGTAGGCGGGTACGAGCAGTACTTC.

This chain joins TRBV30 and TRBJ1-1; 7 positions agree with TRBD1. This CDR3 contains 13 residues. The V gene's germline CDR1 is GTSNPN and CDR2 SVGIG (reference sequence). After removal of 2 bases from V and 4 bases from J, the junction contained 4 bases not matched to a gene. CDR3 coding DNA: TGTGCCTGGAGTTCGCCAGGGGGCACTGAAGCTTTCTTT. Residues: CAWSSPGGTEAFF.

The CDR3 spells CASSLPDRNTEAFF. For the CDR3, the DNA is TGTGCCAGCAGCTTGCCAGACAGGAACACTGAAGCTTTCTTT. V is TRBV5-4 and J is TRBJ1-1; D might be TRBD1 (5 bases). Deletions cut 1 base from V and 1 base from J, with 8 bases between. CDR3 length equals 14 residues. The germline gives CDR1 SGHNT, CDR2 YYREEE (reference sequence).

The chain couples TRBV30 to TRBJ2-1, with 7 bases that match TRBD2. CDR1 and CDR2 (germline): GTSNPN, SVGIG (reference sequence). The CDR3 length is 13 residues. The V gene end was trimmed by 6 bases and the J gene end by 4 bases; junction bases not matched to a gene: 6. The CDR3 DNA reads TGTGCCTGCAAGCGGGGAACGTACAATGAGCAGTTCTTC. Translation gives CACKRGTYNEQFF.

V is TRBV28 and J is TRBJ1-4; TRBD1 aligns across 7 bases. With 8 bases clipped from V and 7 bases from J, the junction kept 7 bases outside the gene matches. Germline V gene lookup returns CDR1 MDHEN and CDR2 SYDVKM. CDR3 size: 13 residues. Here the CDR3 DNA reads TGTGCCAGCCGCGACAGGGAATTTGAAAAACTGTTTTTT. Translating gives CASRDREFEKLFF.

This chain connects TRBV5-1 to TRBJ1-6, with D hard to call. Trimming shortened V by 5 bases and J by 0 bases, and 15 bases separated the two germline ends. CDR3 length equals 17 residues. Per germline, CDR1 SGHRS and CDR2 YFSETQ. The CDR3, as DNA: TGCGCCAGCAGTCGGGGAGGAACCAGCTCCTATAATTCACCCCTCCACTTT. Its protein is CASSRGGTSSYNSPLHF.

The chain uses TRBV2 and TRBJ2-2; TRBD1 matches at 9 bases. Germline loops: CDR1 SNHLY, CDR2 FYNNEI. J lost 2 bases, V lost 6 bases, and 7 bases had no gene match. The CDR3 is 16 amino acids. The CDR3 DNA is TGTGCCAGCAGGGAGAGGGACAGGGCAAACACCGGGGAGCTGTTTTTT. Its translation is CASRERDRANTGELFF.